This paragraph reports one T cell receptor beta chain. This clone's antigen is unknown. Per-base quality was not reported, and no clone a single base away is much larger than it. Preparation of the library involved the immunoSEQ multiplex PCR assay. Not all clones reach the TCRdb copy of this immuneACCESS table, which keeps in-frame sequences only. Checked studies attribute under half of the gap to unresolved V genes and leave the rest unexplained. This sample comprises tens of thousands of clones, more than 75% of them detected only once. The ten biggest clones cover nearly 2.5% of the sample. For TCR Vbeta sequencing, memory CD4+ T cells were sorted ex vivo from the peripheral blood of both healthy controls and narcolepsy patients. The data originate from a study of T cells in narcolepsy listed by TCRdb under 2018. Describing the broader study: Patients with narcolepsy type 1 or type 2 (NT1, NT2) were enrolled in the study together with healthy control donors. To look for autoreactive T cells in narcolepsy patients that target self-antigens of hypocretin neurons (hypocretin, TRIB2), the study used TCR Vbeta sequencing to follow clonotypes in blood and CSF. Results and caveats for the whole study, not just this receptor: No sequences matching autoreactive T cell clones were contained in some blood memory CD4+ repertoires from patients and controls. In plots comparing CSF and blood CD4+ T cell clonotypes from the same patient, HCRT-specific and TRIB2-specific autoreactive clonotypes were highlighted. Autoreactive clonotypes were reported to be detected serially in the blood of the same patients and of different patients, but not in the blood of healthy controls. Numbers of sequenced blood memory CD4+ clonotypes were comparable, averaging approximately 38,000 in patients and approximately 34,000 in controls.

From a lookup of the germline V gene, CDR1 and CDR2 are SGHNT and YENEEA. The junction shows trimming of 0 bases on V and 10 bases on J, plus 10 bases between the germline ends. Spanning cysteine to phenylalanine, the CDR3 consists of 13 amino acids. Left in the record is the CDR3 DNA by itself, 39 bases read in frame from the first base. Here the chain combines TRBV11-3 and TRBJ2-1; TRBD2 is perhaps the D gene, given 5 matching bases. The clonotype originates from a human donor with narcolepsy. What was sequenced was CD45RA- memory CD4+ T cells from PBMCs. The meaning of the sample's cell subset or site label: memory T cells sorted ex vivo from peripheral blood. The DNA reads TGTGCCAGCAGCTTAGAAGCTAGCTGGGAGCAGTTCTTC. Its protein is CASSLEASWEQFF.